These T cell receptor beta chains were read from a single sample in a study of control samples from healthy donors and cancer patients. TCRdb's copy holds only in-frame clones and misses some; the assay was immunoSEQ multiplex PCR. The repertoire includes around 150,000 clones, 70% to 90% of them detected once, and approximately 1.6% sits in the top ten. The sequencing sample was made of blood. The receptors derive from a man aged 18 to 30 in good health. Both conserved end residues are part of each CDR3. A D gene is named only where the DNA matches it firmly. Clone size is shown for a subset of rows, as once, few, many or a class of expanded clone.

d_call	v_call	clone_size	j_call	cdr3_aa	cdr3_nt
TRBD1	TRBV6-1	few	TRBJ2-2	CASSDDRGDTGELFF	TGTGCCAGCAGTGACGACAGGGGTGACACCGGGGAGCTGTTTTTT
-	TRBV28	-	TRBJ2-7	CASRGQFPNYEQYF	TGTGCCAGCAGAGGACAGTTCCCAAACTACGAGCAGTACTTC
-	TRBV6-1	-	TRBJ1-5	CASSDGRGGQPQHF	TGTGCCAGCAGTGACGGCAGGGGCGGTCAGCCCCAGCATTTT
-	TRBV12-3/TRBV12-4	once	TRBJ1-1	CASNIQGFEAFF	TGTGCCAGCAACATACAGGGATTTGAAGCTTTCTTT
TRBD2	TRBV28	-	TRBJ2-1	CASSGLAGGPGYNEQFF	TGTGCCAGCAGTGGACTAGCGGGGGGGCCGGGCTACAATGAGCAGTTCTTC
-	TRBV2	-	TRBJ2-1	CASSGGQNNEQFF	TGTGCCAGCAGCGGGGGACAGAACAATGAGCAGTTCTTC
-	TRBV5-8	-	TRBJ2-3	CASSLVGQGLPKDGTQYF	TGTGCCAGCAGCTTGGTCGGCCAGGGCCTTCCAAAAGATGGTACGCAGTATTTT
TRBD1	TRBV4-2	-	TRBJ1-3	CASSQDPRGIENTIYF	TGTGCCAGCAGCCAAGATCCCAGGGGGATCGAAAACACCATATATTTT
TRBD1	TRBV3-1/TRBV3-2	-	TRBJ1-2	CASSQGTGQYGYTF	TGTGCCAGCAGCCAAGGGACAGGGCAATATGGCTACACCTTC
-	TRBV4-1	-	TRBJ2-2	CASSQAGQLYTGELFF	TGCGCCAGCAGCCAAGCAGGACAGTTATACACCGGGGAGCTGTTTTTT
TRBD2	TRBV24-1	-	TRBJ2-6	CATSGGGRPGANVLTF	TGTGCCACCAGTGGCGGGGGAAGGCCTGGGGCCAACGTCCTGACTTTC
-	TRBV4-2	once	TRBJ1-1	CASSHRQPPVEAFF	TGTGCCAGCAGCCATAGACAGCCACCGGTAGAGGCTTTCTTT
TRBD1	TRBV28	-	TRBJ1-4	CASSFGIGGEKLFF	TGTGCCAGCAGTTTTGGGATAGGGGGCGAAAAACTGTTTTTT
-	TRBV7-9	-	TRBJ1-2	CASSPAEGDYGYTF	TGTGCCAGCAGCCCCGCCGAGGGCGACTATGGCTACACCTTC
-	TRBV4-2	-	TRBJ2-1	CASSQDNPGVNNYNEQFF	TGTGCCAGCAGCCAAGATAACCCGGGGGTCAATAACTACAATGAGCAGTTCTTC
-	TRBV7-9	-	TRBJ2-3	CASSFEDRLGTQYF	TGTGCCAGCAGCTTCGAAGACCGCCTCGGTACGCAGTATTTT
TRBD2	TRBV4-3	-	TRBJ2-3	CASSQEDSGVTDTQYF	TGCGCCAGCAGCCAAGAGGATAGCGGGGTCACAGATACGCAGTATTTT
-	TRBV7-3	once	TRBJ1-1	CASSSEPNTEAFF	TGTGCCAGCAGCTCAGAACCAAACACTGAAGCTTTCTTT
-	TRBV7-2	-	TRBJ1-4	CASSLENLGEKLFF	TGTGCCAGCAGCTTGGAAAACTTAGGCGAAAAACTGTTTTTT
-	TRBV20-1	-	TRBJ2-7	CSASSGERNEQYF	TGCAGTGCTAGTTCAGGGGAAAGGAACGAGCAGTACTTC
-	TRBV18	-	TRBJ1-2	CASSPSGGTASGYTF	TGTGCCAGCTCACCCTCGGGGGGGACCGCAAGTGGCTACACCTTC
TRBD1	TRBV2	few	TRBJ2-1	CASRSRQGSNEQFF	TGTGCCAGCAGGTCCAGACAGGGGAGCAATGAGCAGTTCTTC
-	TRBV28	-	TRBJ2-1	CASTQGGLEQFF	TGTGCCAGCACCCAGGGGGGGCTTGAGCAGTTCTTC
-	TRBV7-9	-	TRBJ2-7	CASSLEGGRAYEQYF	TGTGCCAGCAGCTTAGAGGGGGGTAGGGCATACGAGCAGTACTTC